This is a list of T cell receptor beta chains from one sample in a study of cytomegalovirus exposure and HLA in healthy donors. Produced via immunoSEQ multiplex PCR; TCRdb's table is partial and in-frame only. The repertoire consists of roughly 99,000 clones, with roughly 70% occurring once and the leading ten covering about 15%. Source material: PBMCs. The receptors shown here come from a woman aged 40 to 49 in good health and CMV-seropositive. Each CDR3 is given with its conserved first and last residue. The D gene is left open where the match is weak. Only part of the rows carry a size: once, few, many, or a class if the clone is expanded.

size: .; V: TRBV10-1; D: TRBD1; J: TRBJ2-2; CDR3: CASSVTGTGNGELFF; DNA: TGCGCCAGCAGCGTTACCGGGACAGGGAACGGGGAGCTGTTTTTT
size: .; V: TRBV27; D: .; J: TRBJ1-2; CDR3: CASSPGTGFYGYTF; DNA: TGTGCCAGCAGTCCAGGTACAGGGTTCTATGGCTACACCTTC
size: .; V: TRBV11-2; D: TRBD1; J: TRBJ1-1; CDR3: CASSARDSRNTEAFF; DNA: TGTGCCAGCAGCGCCCGGGACAGCCGAAACACTGAAGCTTTCTTT
size: .; V: TRBV7-8; D: .; J: TRBJ1-1; CDR3: CASSFISGNTEAFF; DNA: TGTGCCAGCAGCTTTATTTCAGGGAACACTGAAGCTTTCTTT
size: .; V: TRBV13; D: .; J: TRBJ2-7; CDR3: CASSLGGAGEQYF; DNA: TGTGCCAGCAGCTTAGGAGGGGCTGGGGAGCAGTACTTC
size: .; V: TRBV19; D: TRBD1; J: TRBJ1-1; CDR3: CASSTIWTGGRTEAFF; DNA: TGTGCCAGTAGCACTATTTGGACAGGCGGTAGGACTGAAGCTTTCTTT
size: .; V: TRBV5-1; D: .; J: TRBJ1-4; CDR3: CASSSISPGREKLFF; DNA: TGCGCCAGCAGCTCCATATCCCCCGGGAGGGAAAAACTGTTTTTT
size: .; V: TRBV20-1; D: .; J: TRBJ1-2; CDR3: CSARGVGGYTF; DNA: TGCAGTGCTCGGGGGGTTGGTGGCTACACCTTC
size: once; V: TRBV14; D: .; J: TRBJ1-2; CDR3: CASSHTKDRFNYGYTF; DNA: TGTGCCAGCAGCCACACCAAAGACAGGTTCAACTATGGCTACACCTTC
size: .; V: TRBV12-5; D: .; J: TRBJ1-2; CDR3: CASGLAQWRQGYTF; DNA: TGTGCTAGTGGTTTGGCCCAGTGGAGGCAGGGCTACACCTTC
size: .; V: TRBV30; D: .; J: TRBJ2-3; CDR3: CAWSVGPGADTQYF; DNA: TGTGCCTGGAGTGTCGGCCCAGGGGCAGATACGCAGTATTTT
size: .; V: TRBV6-9; D: .; J: TRBJ2-3; CDR3: CASTLRDTQYF; DNA: TGTGCCAGCACCCTCCGGGATACGCAGTATTTT
size: many; V: TRBV10-3; D: .; J: TRBJ1-1; CDR3: CATTQGWGNTEAFF; DNA: TGTGCCACGACACAGGGTTGGGGGAACACTGAAGCTTTCTTT
size: .; V: TRBV6-4; D: .; J: TRBJ2-3; CDR3: CASSEGGGIGTDTQYF; DNA: TGTGCCAGCAGTGAAGGGGGCGGGATAGGCACAGATACGCAGTATTTT
size: .; V: TRBV5-1; D: .; J: TRBJ2-5; CDR3: CASSLDTPTGGETQYF; DNA: TGCGCCAGCAGCTTGGACACACCGACAGGCGGCGAGACCCAGTACTTC
size: once; V: TRBV5-1; D: .; J: TRBJ2-5; CDR3: CASSPSGTQETQYF; DNA: TGCGCCAGCAGCCCGAGTGGTACTCAAGAGACCCAGTACTTC
size: .; V: TRBV7-2; D: TRBD2; J: TRBJ2-5; CDR3: CARPERGGMETQYF; DNA: TGTGCCAGGCCGGAGCGGGGGGGTATGGAGACCCAGTACTTC
size: few; V: TRBV18; D: TRBD2; J: TRBJ2-3; CDR3: CASSPAILTSGRTDTQYF; DNA: TGTGCCAGCTCACCTGCTATACTGACTAGCGGACGCACAGATACGCAGTATTTT
size: .; V: TRBV5-4; D: .; J: TRBJ2-7; CDR3: CASSLGGRAYEQYF; DNA: TGTGCCAGCAGCTTGGGCGGCAGGGCTTACGAGCAGTACTTC
size: .; V: TRBV6-1; D: TRBD2; J: TRBJ2-3; CDR3: CATILAGGRDTQYF; DNA: TGTGCCACCATTCTAGCGGGGGGGCGAGATACGCAGTATTTT
size: .; V: TRBV7-3; D: .; J: TRBJ1-6; CDR3: CASSLTPGGMNSPLHF; DNA: TGTGCCAGCAGCTTAACGCCCGGGGGAATGAATTCACCCCTCCACTTT
size: .; V: TRBV25-1; D: TRBD1; J: TRBJ1-2; CDR3: CASSIEGARTF; DNA: TGTGCCAGCAGTATCGAGGGGGCGAGGACCTTC
size: few; V: TRBV6-1; D: TRBD2; J: TRBJ2-7; CDR3: CASGTGLAGTYEQYF; DNA: TGTGCCAGCGGGACGGGACTAGCGGGAACCTACGAGCAGTACTTC
size: once; V: TRBV4-1; D: TRBD1; J: TRBJ2-7; CDR3: CASSQDSGSGGPSYEQYF; DNA: TGCGCCAGCAGCCAAGATTCCGGTTCAGGGGGACCGAGTTACGAGCAGTACTTC
size: .; V: TRBV6-5; D: TRBD1; J: TRBJ1-2; CDR3: CASSSPGGNYGYTF; DNA: TGTGCCAGCAGTTCGCCAGGGGGTAACTATGGCTACACCTTC
size: few; V: TRBV18; D: TRBD1; J: TRBJ1-6; CDR3: CASSPRQGEYSPLHF; DNA: TGTGCCAGCTCGCCGAGACAGGGAGAGTATTCACCCCTCCACTTT
size: once; V: TRBV30; D: TRBD2; J: TRBJ2-2; CDR3: CAWSNFGGGWLFF; DNA: TGTGCCTGGAGTAATTTTGGGGGGGGTTGGCTGTTTTTT
size: .; V: TRBV29-1; D: .; J: TRBJ1-2; CDR3: CSVEVQEPPYGYTF; DNA: TGCAGCGTTGAAGTACAGGAACCTCCCTATGGCTACACCTTC
size: .; V: TRBV30; D: .; J: TRBJ1-1; CDR3: CAWKAGDRRDTEAFF; DNA: TGTGCCTGGAAAGCCGGAGACCGGAGGGACACTGAAGCTTTCTTT